This T cell receptor beta chain stems from a study of T cells in tuberculosis. General study results and limits: Shorter CDR3-alpha in active tuberculosis partly drove smaller distances.

About this clone itself: Its antigen is unknown.

Unsorted cryopreserved PBMC were sequenced, averaging about 92,000 T cells per clinical donor. Data came from immunoSEQ multiplex PCR; TCRdb stores just in-frame clones and leaves some out. The data show over 30,000 clones, 97% seen once. The receptor was derived from a donor aged 5 to 30 with latent tuberculosis or without tuberculosis infection. Sequencing was performed on PBMCs.

The CDR3 DNA sequence: TGTGCCAGCAGCGAAGACAGGTTCACCGGGGAGCTGTTTTTT. This translates into CASSEDRFTGELFF. J is TRBJ2-2 and V is TRBV25-1, with D perhaps matching TRBD1 (6 bases). Germline CDR1 is MGHDK and CDR2 is SYGVNS. V shed 6 bases and J shed 4 bases, with 12 bases lying between them. The CDR3 has 14 residues.